A selection of T cell receptor beta chains follows, all from one sample in a study of human T cells and chemical hapten exposure. TCRdb re-called the RACE reads through MiXCR, storing one row per CDR3 protein. The sample contains 80,000 to 100,000 distinct CDR3 sequences, approximately 8.2% of which appear only once. The sequenced material came from whole blood. All receptors derive from a female donor in good health. Some clones in this sample may be carry-over from other donors' samples. CDR3s include the opening cysteine and the closing phenylalanine or tryptophan. D genes are given only for firm matches. For some rows the clone size is stated as once, few or many, or as a class when expanded; others skip it.

>many|TRBJ1-1|TRBV7-3|-
CASSLTPGQNTEAFF
TGTGCCAGCAGCTTAACGCCGGGCCAAAACACTGAAGCTTTCTTT
>few|TRBJ1-5|TRBV12-3/TRBV12-4|TRBD1
CASRPGTGGWNQPQHF
TGTGCCAGCAGACCCGGGACAGGGGGCTGGAATCAGCCCCAGCATTTT
>many|TRBJ2-5|TRBV2|-
CASSDEETQYF
TGTGCCAGCAGTGACGAGGAGACCCAGTACTTC
>many|TRBJ2-1|TRBV20-1|-
CSARGPYNEQFF
TGCAGTGCTAGAGGTCCCTACAATGAGCAGTTCTTC
>few|TRBJ1-6|TRBV12-5|-
CASGRNTDSPLHF
TGTGCTAGTGGTCGGAACACGGATTCACCCCTCCACTTT
>many|TRBJ2-3|TRBV7-2|-
CASSPPGFGTDTQYF
TGTGCCAGCAGCCCGCCAGGGTTTGGCACAGATACGCAGTATTTT
>many|TRBJ2-7|TRBV20-1|TRBD2
CSARKKAGLSYEQYF
TGCAGTGCTAGAAAGAAAGCGGGACTCTCCTACGAGCAGTACTTC
>many|TRBJ2-1|TRBV25-1|-
CASSEGFRDTNEQFF
TGTGCCAGCAGTGAGGGGTTCCGGGACACCAATGAGCAGTTCTTC
>-|TRBJ2-4|TRBV11-2|-
CTSSLRDPLPKLQYF
TGTACCAGCAGCTTAAGGGACCCCCTCCCAAAACTTCAGTACTTC
>few|TRBJ2-7|TRBV7-2|-
CASSLGRVPYEQYF
TGTGCCAGCAGCTTAGGCAGGGTGCCCTACGAGCAGTACTTC
>many|TRBJ2-1|TRBV3-1|TRBD2
CASSQTSDTYNEQFF
TGTGCCAGCAGTCAGACTAGCGATACCTACAATGAGCAGTTCTTC
>few|TRBJ2-3|TRBV7-2|-
CASSPEVLGATDTQYF
TGTGCCAGCAGCCCCGAAGTGCTCGGGGCTACAGATACGCAGTATTTT
>-|TRBJ2-2|TRBV19|-
CASSMFGNTGELFF
TGTGCCAGTAGTATGTTCGGGAACACCGGGGAGCTGTTTTTT
>-|TRBJ2-1|TRBV28|TRBD1
CASSLPRGTGVDEQFF
TGTGCCAGCAGTTTGCCCCGCGGGACAGGGGTCGATGAGCAGTTCTTC
>few|TRBJ2-2|TRBV7-9|-
CASKGPVDTGELFF
TGTGCCAGCAAGGGGCCGGTAGACACCGGGGAGCTGTTTTTT
>many|TRBJ1-4|TRBV7-2|TRBD1
CASSRGQVQGEKLFF
TGTGCCAGCAGCCGGGGACAGGTTCAAGGCGAAAAACTGTTTTTT
>few|TRBJ2-3|TRBV7-9|TRBD2
CASSLGYSSGRSDTQYF
TGTGCCAGCAGCTTAGGGTATAGTAGCGGGAGATCAGATACGCAGTATTTT
>few|TRBJ1-1|TRBV7-9|TRBD1
CASNLGQISGAEAFF
TGTGCCAGCAACTTGGGACAGATAAGTGGAGCTGAAGCTTTCTTT
>many|TRBJ1-2|TRBV20-1|TRBD1
CSARAYRPGQEKYGYTF
TGCAGTGCTAGAGCGTATAGACCAGGACAGGAGAAATATGGCTACACCTTC
>-|TRBJ1-5|TRBV6-6|-
CASSYPDIGLGQPQHF
TGTGCCAGCAGTTATCCAGACATAGGGCTAGGGCAGCCCCAGCATTTT
>few|TRBJ2-7|TRBV20-1|TRBD1
CSAPPGQTYEQYF
TGCAGTGCTCCACCGGGACAGACGTACGAGCAGTACTTC
>many|TRBJ1-1|TRBV7-8|-
CASSFKGISEAFF
TGTGCCAGCAGCTTTAAGGGTATTTCTGAAGCTTTCTTT
>few|TRBJ1-1|TRBV18|TRBD1
CASSRGQGGTEAFF
TGTGCCAGCTCCCGCGGACAGGGTGGCACTGAAGCTTTCTTT
>once|TRBJ1-6|TRBV2|-
CASILVRRNSPLHF
TGTGCCAGCATCCTCGTCCGGAGGAATTCACCCCTCCACTTT
>many|TRBJ2-5|TRBV6-2/TRBV6-3|TRBD1
CASSYSPGTGGNQETQYF
TGTGCCAGCAGTTACTCGCCTGGGACAGGGGGAAACCAAGAGACCCAGTACTTC
>few|TRBJ1-1|TRBV19|-
CASSTPTVNTEAFF
TGTGCCAGTAGTACCCCGACAGTGAACACTGAAGCTTTCTTT
>many|TRBJ2-1|TRBV29-1|TRBD1
CSVETGSEQFF
TGCAGCGTTGAGACAGGGAGTGAGCAGTTCTTC
>few|TRBJ2-1|TRBV29-1|TRBD2
CSVSSGSRNEQFF
TGCAGCGTTAGTAGCGGGAGTAGGAATGAGCAGTTCTTC
>few|TRBJ1-1|TRBV12-5|-
CASGEDSSKAFF
TGTGCTAGTGGAGAGGACAGTAGCAAAGCTTTCTTT
>-|TRBJ1-5|TRBV3-1|-
CASSQDRGFGQPQHF
TGTGCCAGCAGCCAAGATAGGGGTTTCGGTCAGCCCCAGCATTTT
>few|TRBJ2-5|TRBV11-2|TRBD2
CASSLTSGGTETQYF
TGTGCCAGCAGCTTAACTAGCGGGGGCACAGAGACCCAGTACTTC
>-|TRBJ2-7|TRBV5-1|TRBD1
CASSLGQGADEQYF
TGCGCCAGCAGCTTGGGGCAGGGGGCCGACGAGCAGTACTTC
>few|TRBJ2-7|TRBV7-3|-
CASSLLAFPSQQYF
TGTGCCAGCAGCTTATTGGCCTTCCCTTCTCAGCAGTACTTC
>-|TRBJ2-1|TRBV13|TRBD2
CASSLRLAVNEQFF
TGTGCCAGCAGCTTAAGACTAGCGGTCAATGAGCAGTTCTTC
>many|TRBJ1-3|TRBV29-1|-
CSALGGAGNTIYF
TGCAGCGCTCTAGGCGGTGCTGGAAACACCATATATTTT
>-|TRBJ1-2|TRBV7-2|TRBD1
CASSLLTGEDYGYTF
TGTGCCAGCAGCTTATTGACAGGGGAGGACTATGGCTACACCTTC
>many|TRBJ2-3|TRBV7-2|TRBD2
CASSLSGRTADTQYF
TGTGCCAGCAGCTTGAGCGGGAGAACGGCAGATACGCAGTATTTT
>few|TRBJ2-5|TRBV6-2/TRBV6-3|-
CASSRLQERQETQYF
TGTGCCAGCAGCCGGCTACAGGAACGCCAAGAGACCCAGTACTTC
>few|TRBJ1-5|TRBV12-3/TRBV12-4|-
CASSSSDQPQHF
TGTGCCAGCAGTTCTTCCGATCAGCCCCAGCATTTT
>few|TRBJ2-3|TRBV7-2|TRBD2
CASSLSAGVVTDTQYF
TGTGCCAGCAGCTTATCTGCGGGAGTCGTAACAGATACGCAGTATTTT
>few|TRBJ1-2|TRBV20-1|TRBD1
CSASVGQRNYGYTF
TGCAGTGCTAGCGTGGGACAGCGAAACTATGGCTACACCTTC
>-|TRBJ2-7|TRBV20-1|TRBD2
CSARSSGPYEQYF
TGCAGTGCTAGATCTAGCGGCCCCTACGAGCAGTACTTC
>-|TRBJ2-3|TRBV24-1|TRBD1
CATSETGADTQYF
TGTGCCACCAGTGAGACAGGGGCAGATACGCAGTATTTT
>many|TRBJ1-2|TRBV2|-
CASSWDGYGYTF
TGTGCCAGCAGTTGGGACGGCTATGGCTACACCTTC